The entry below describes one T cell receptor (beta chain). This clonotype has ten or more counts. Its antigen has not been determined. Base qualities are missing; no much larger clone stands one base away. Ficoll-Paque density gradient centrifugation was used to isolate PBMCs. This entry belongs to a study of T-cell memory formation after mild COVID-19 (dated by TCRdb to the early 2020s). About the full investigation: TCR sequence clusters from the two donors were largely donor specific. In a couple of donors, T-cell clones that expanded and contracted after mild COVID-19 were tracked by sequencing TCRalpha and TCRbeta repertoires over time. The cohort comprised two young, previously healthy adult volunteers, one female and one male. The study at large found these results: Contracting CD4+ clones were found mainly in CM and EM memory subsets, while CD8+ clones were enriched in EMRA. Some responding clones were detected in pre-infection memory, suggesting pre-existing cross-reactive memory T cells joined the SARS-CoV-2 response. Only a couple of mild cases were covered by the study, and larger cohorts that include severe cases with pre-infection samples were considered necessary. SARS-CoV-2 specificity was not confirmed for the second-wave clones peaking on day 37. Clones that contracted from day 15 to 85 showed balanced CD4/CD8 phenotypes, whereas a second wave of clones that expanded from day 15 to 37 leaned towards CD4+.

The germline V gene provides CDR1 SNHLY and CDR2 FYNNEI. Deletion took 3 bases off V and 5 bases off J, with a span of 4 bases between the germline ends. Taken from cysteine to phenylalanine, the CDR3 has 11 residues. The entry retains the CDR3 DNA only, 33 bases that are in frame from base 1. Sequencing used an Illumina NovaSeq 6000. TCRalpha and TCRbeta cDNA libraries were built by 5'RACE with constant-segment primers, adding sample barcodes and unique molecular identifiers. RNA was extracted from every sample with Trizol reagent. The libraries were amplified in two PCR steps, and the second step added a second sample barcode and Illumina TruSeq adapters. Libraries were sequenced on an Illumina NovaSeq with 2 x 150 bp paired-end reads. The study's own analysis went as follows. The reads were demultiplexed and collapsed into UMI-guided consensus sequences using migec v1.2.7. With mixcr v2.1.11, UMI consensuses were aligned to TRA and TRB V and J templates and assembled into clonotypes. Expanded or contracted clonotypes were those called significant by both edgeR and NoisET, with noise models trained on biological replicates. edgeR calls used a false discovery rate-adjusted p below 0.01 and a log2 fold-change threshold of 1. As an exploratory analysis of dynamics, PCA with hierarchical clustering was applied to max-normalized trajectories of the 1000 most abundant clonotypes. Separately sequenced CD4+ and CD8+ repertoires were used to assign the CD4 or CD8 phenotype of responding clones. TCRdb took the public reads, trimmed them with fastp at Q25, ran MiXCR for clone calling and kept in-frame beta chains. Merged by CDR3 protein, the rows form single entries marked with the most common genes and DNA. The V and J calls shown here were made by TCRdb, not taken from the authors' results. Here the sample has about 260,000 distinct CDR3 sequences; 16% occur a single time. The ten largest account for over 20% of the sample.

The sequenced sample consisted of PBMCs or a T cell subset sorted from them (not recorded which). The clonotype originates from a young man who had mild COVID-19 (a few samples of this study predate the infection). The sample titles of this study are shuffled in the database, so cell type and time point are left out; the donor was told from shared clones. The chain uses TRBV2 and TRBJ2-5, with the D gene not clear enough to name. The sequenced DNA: TGTGCCAGCAGTGAGGAGGAGACCCAGTACTTC. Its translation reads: CASSEEETQYF.